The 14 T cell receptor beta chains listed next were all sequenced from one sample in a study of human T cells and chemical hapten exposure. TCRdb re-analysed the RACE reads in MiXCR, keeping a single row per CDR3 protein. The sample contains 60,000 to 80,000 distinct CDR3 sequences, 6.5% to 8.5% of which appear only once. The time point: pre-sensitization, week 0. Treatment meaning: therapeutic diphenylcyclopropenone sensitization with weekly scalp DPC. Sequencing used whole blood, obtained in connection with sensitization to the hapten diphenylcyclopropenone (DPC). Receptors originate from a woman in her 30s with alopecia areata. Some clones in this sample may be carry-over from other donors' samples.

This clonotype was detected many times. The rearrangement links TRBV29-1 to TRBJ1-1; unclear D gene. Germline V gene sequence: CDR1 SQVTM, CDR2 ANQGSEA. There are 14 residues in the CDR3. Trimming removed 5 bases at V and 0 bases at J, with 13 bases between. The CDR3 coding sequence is TGCAGCGTTCCGAACCAGAGATTGAACACTGAAGCTTTCTTT. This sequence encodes CSVPNQRLNTEAFF.

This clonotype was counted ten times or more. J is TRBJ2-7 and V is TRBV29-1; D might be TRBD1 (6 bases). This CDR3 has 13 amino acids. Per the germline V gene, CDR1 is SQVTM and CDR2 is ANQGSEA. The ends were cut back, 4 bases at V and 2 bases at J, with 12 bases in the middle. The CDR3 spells CSVAPGVAYEQYF. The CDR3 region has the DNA TGCAGCGTTGCCCCAGGGGTCGCCTACGAGCAGTACTTC.

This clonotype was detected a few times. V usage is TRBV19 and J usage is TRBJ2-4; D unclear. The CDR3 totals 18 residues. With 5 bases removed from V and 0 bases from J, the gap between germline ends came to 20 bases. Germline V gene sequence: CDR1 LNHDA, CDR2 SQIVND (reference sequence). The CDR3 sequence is CASSSYLRTAIAKNIQYF. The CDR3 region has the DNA TGTGCCAGTAGTTCTTACTTACGGACGGCAATAGCCAAAAACATTCAGTACTTC. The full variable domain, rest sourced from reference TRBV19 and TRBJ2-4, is DGGITQSPKYLFRKEGQNVTLSCEQNLNHDAMYWYRQDPGQGLRLIYYSQIVNDFQKGDIAEGYSVSREKKESFPLTVTSAQKNPTAFYLCASSSYLRTAIAKNIQYFGAGTRLSVL.

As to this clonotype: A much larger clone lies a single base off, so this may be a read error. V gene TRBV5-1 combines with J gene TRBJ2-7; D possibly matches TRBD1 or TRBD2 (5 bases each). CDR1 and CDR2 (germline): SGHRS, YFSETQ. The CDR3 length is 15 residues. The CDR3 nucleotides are TGCGCCAGCAGCCCTAGGCCAGGGAGCTCCTACGAGCAGCACTTC. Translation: CASSPRPGSSYEQHF.

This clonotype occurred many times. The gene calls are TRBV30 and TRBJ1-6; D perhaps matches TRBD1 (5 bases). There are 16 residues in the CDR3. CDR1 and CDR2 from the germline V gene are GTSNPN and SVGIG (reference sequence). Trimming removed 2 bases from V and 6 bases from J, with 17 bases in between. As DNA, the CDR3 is TGTGCCTGGAGTTTGGCCCAGGGTCGGAGTAATTCACCCCTCCACTTT. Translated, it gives CAWSLAQGRSNSPLHF.

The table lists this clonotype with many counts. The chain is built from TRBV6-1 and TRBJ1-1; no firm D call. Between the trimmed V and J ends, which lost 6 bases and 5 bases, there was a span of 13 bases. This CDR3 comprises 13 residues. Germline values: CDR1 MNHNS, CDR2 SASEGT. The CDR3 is CASRANGETEAFF. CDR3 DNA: TGTGCCAGCAGAGCCAATGGAGAGACTGAAGCTTTCTTT.

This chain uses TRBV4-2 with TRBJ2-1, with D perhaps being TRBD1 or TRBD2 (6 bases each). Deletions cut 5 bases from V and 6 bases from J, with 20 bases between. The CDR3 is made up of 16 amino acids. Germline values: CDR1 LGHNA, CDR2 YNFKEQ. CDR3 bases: TGTGCCAGCAGCGCCAAGTCTACGGGGGCCTCCAATGAGCAGTTCTTC. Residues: CASSAKSTGASNEQFF.

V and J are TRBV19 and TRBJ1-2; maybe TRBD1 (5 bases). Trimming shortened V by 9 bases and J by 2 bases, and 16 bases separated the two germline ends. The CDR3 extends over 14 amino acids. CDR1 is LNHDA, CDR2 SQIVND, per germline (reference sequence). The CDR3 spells CASEPADTNYGYTF. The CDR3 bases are TGTGCCAGCGAGCCAGCGGACACGAACTATGGCTACACCTTC.

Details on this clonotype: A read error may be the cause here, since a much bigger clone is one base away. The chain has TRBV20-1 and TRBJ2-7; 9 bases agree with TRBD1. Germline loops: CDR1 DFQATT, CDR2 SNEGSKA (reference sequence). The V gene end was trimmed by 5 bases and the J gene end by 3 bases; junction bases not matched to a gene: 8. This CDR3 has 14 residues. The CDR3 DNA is TGCAGTGCTTCAAGGGGACAGGGCAGCTACGAGCAGTACTTC. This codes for CSASRGQGSYEQYF.

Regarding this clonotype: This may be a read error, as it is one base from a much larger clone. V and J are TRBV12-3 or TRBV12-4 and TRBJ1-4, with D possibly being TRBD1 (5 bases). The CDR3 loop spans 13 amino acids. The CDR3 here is CANSPRQGGKLFF. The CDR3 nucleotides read TGTGCCAACAGTCCCCGGCAGGGAGGAAAACTGTTTTTT.

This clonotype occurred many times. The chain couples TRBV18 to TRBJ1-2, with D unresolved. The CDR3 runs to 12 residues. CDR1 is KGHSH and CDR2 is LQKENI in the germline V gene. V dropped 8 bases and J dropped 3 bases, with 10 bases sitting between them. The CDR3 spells CASAPRDYGYTF. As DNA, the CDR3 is TGTGCCAGCGCCCCCCGAGACTATGGCTACACCTTC.

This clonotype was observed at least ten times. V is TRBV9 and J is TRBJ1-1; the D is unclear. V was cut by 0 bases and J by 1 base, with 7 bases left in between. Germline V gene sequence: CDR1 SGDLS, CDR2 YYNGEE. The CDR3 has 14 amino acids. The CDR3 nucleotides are TGTGCCAGCAGCGTAGTTTCAGCGAACACTGAAGCTTTCTTT. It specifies CASSVVSANTEAFF. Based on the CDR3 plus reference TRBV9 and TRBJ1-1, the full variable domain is DSGVTQTPKHLITATGQRVTLRCSPRSGDLSVYWYQQSLDQGLQFLIQYYNGEERAKGNILERFSAQQFPDLHSELNLSSLELGDSALYFCASSVVSANTEAFFGQGTRLTVV.

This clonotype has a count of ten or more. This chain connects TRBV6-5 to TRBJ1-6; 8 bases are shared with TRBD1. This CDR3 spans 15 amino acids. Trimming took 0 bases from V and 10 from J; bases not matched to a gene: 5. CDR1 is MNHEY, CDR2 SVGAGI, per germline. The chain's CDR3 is CASSYSSGGYSPLHF. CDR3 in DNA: TGTGCCAGCAGTTACTCCTCAGGGGGCTACTCACCCCTCCACTTT.

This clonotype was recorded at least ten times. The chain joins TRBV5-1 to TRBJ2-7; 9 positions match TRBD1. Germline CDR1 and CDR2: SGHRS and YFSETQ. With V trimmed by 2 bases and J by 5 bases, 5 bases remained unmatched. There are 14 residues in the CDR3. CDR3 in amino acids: CASSLGTGTHEQYF. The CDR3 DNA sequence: TGCGCCAGCAGCTTAGGGACAGGGACCCACGAGCAGTACTTC.